Shown below are 29 T cell receptor beta chains from a single sample sequenced in a study of T cell responses to AZD1222 COVID-19 vaccine. TCRdb's table, derived via immunoSEQ multiplex PCR, lists solely in-frame clones and lacks some. The sample holds about 87,000 clones, around 87% seen once. Specimen: peripheral blood, collected on day 0 of AZD1222 vaccination. These receptors were obtained from an adult in good health.

V gene TRBV18 combines with J gene TRBJ1-5; D not resolved. The CDR3 has 13 amino acids. In germline, CDR1 is KGHSH, CDR2 LQKENI. The V and J ends lost 1 base and 5 bases respectively, with 6 bases between them. DNA for the CDR3: TGTGCCAGCTCACCACAGGGAGATCAGCCCCAGCATTTT. It is translated as CASSPQGDQPQHF.

The chain uses TRBV19 and TRBJ1-4; D possibly corresponds to TRBD1 (5 bases). This CDR3 spans 14 amino acids. Trimming left V 4 bases short and J 5 bases short, with 11 bases between. Germline CDR1 and CDR2: LNHDA and SQIVND (reference sequence). The CDR3 bases are TGTGCCAGTAGTAGCGACAGTGTGAATGAAAAACTGTTTTTT. Amino acids: CASSSDSVNEKLFF.

This chain links TRBV25-1 with TRBJ2-1; D ambiguous. CDR3 length: 11 amino acids. Germline CDR1 reads MGHDK; CDR2 reads SYGVNS. V lost 3 bases to trimming and J lost 7 bases, with 4 bases between them. Written as DNA, the CDR3 is TGTGCCAGCAGTGATTTTAATGAGCAGTTCTTC. Its protein is CASSDFNEQFF.

This clone has only a few counts. V gene TRBV24-1 combines with J gene TRBJ1-2; TRBD1 matches 10 bases. The CDR3 contains 21 residues. The germline CDR1 and CDR2 sequences are KGHDR and SFDVKD. V was clipped by 0 bases and J by 0 bases; unmatched bases: 15. CDR3 nucleotides: TGTGCCACCAGTGATTTGTGGGACAGGGGCCCAGGTCAGATACCTAACTATGGCTACACCTTC. This codes for CATSDLWDRGPGQIPNYGYTF.

V usage is TRBV7-2 and J usage is TRBJ2-6, with 9 bases identical to TRBD1. The CDR3 loop spans 17 amino acids. V shed 5 bases and J 0 bases; nucleotides not matched to a gene: 5. CDR1 is SGHTA, CDR2 FQGNSA, per germline. The chain's CDR3 is CASSPGTGISGANVLTF. The CDR3 region has the DNA TGTGCCAGCAGCCCCGGGACAGGGATCTCTGGGGCCAACGTCCTGACTTTC.

V is TRBV2 and J is TRBJ2-7, with 9 bases fitting TRBD1. Losses at the gene ends were 0 bases for V and 3 bases for J; bases not matched to a gene: 0. Germline lookup yields CDR1 SNHLY and CDR2 FYNNEI. The CDR3 length is 14 residues. The CDR3 loop is CASSEAGQGYEQYF. For the CDR3, the DNA is TGTGCCAGCAGTGAAGCGGGACAGGGCTACGAGCAGTACTTC.

This chain joins TRBV6-2 or TRBV6-3 and TRBJ2-7; the match to TRBD2 covers 14 bases. V dropped 5 bases and J dropped 4; count of bases not matched to a gene: 4. CDR1 is MNHEY and CDR2 is SVGEGT in the germline V gene. This CDR3 comprises 15 residues. CDR3 region: CASSMGLAGVYEQYF. In DNA form, the CDR3 reads TGTGCCAGCAGTATGGGACTAGCGGGAGTTTACGAGCAGTACTTC.

V is TRBV11-2 and J is TRBJ1-6; D uncertain. V shed 5 bases and J shed 11 bases, with 16 bases lying between them. The CDR3 has 14 residues. Germline values: CDR1 SGHAT, CDR2 FQNNGV. CDR3 DNA: TGTGCCAGCAGCCTAGGAACCCAGAGGGCACCCCTCCACTTT. It specifies CASSLGTQRAPLHF.

The J gene is TRBJ2-3, the V gene TRBV14, with TRBD2 matching over 7 bases. Germline CDR1 reads SGHDN; CDR2 reads FVKESK. The CDR3 contains 14 residues. Trimming cost V 6 bases and J 0 bases; bases outside gene matches: 3. CDR3 protein: CASSSGFSTDTQYF. DNA for the CDR3: TGTGCCAGCAGTAGCGGGTTTAGCACAGATACGCAGTATTTT.

This sequence joins TRBV6-2 or TRBV6-3 and TRBJ1-2; D perhaps matches TRBD1 (6 bases). From germline, CDR1 is MNHEY and CDR2 SVGEGT. The V end lost 3 bases, the J end lost 3 bases, and 14 bases lay between the germline ends. This CDR3 spans 15 amino acids. CDR3 nucleotides: TGTGCCAGCAGTTATCAAAGTCGACAGGACTATGGCTACACCTTC. This translates into CASSYQSRQDYGYTF.

Only one count was recorded for this clone. The chain is built from TRBV11-2 and TRBJ2-7; D remains ambiguous. The CDR3 sequence is 14 residues long. Germline CDR1 SGHAT, CDR2 FQNNGV. The V end lost 1 base, the J end lost 3 bases, and 10 bases lay between the germline ends. CDR3 bases: TGTGCCAGCAGCTTAGGGCGGAACTACTACGAGCAGTACTTC. Amino acids: CASSLGRNYYEQYF.

CDR3 in amino acids: CAIRTVYGYTF. DNA for the CDR3: TGTGCCATTAGGACAGTGTATGGCTACACCTTC. The V call is TRBV10-3, the J call TRBJ1-2; TRBD1 is a possible D gene (6 bases). CDR1 is ENHRY and CDR2 is SYGVKD in the germline V gene. CDR3 length: 11 amino acids. V lost 9 bases and J lost 5, with 10 bases in between.

The chain links TRBV29-1 to TRBJ1-1; D call uncertain. CDR3 length equals 10 residues. Trimming pared 8 bases from V and 2 bases from J, leaving 6 bases between. The germline V gene has CDR1 SQVTM and CDR2 ANQGSEA. The CDR3 protein is CSTYNTEAFF. In nucleotides, the CDR3 is TGCAGCACTTATAACACTGAAGCTTTCTTT.

This sequence joins TRBV7-2 and TRBJ2-7; 11 bases fit TRBD2. Losses at the gene ends were 3 bases for V and 5 bases for J; bases not matched to a gene: 9. CDR1 and CDR2 from the germline V gene are SGHTA and FQGNSA. The CDR3 contains 16 residues. CDR3 residues: CASSFWLAGGINEQYF. The CDR3 coding sequence is TGTGCCAGCAGCTTTTGGCTAGCGGGAGGAATAAACGAGCAGTACTTC.

V is TRBV28 and J is TRBJ1-5; D possibly corresponds to TRBD1 (5 bases). The CDR3 spans 15 residues. CDR1 and CDR2 (germline): MDHEN, SYDVKM. Deletions cut 2 bases from V and 4 bases from J, with 12 bases between. The DNA for the CDR3 is TGTGCCAGCAGTTTAATAGGAAACAGGAATCAGCCCCAGCATTTT. Protein product: CASSLIGNRNQPQHF. The variable domain in full, with the rest retrieved from reference TRBV28 and TRBJ1-5, is DVKVTQSSRYLVKRTGEKVFLECVQDMDHENMFWYRQDPGLGLRLIYFSYDVKMKEKGDIPEGYSVSREKKERFSLILESASTNQTSMYLCASSLIGNRNQPQHFGDGTRLSIL.

In its sample, this clone was seen once. The genes are TRBV7-2 and TRBJ2-3; 9 positions agree with TRBD1. Germline V lookup: CDR1 SGHTA, CDR2 FQGNSA. CDR3 size: 14 residues. The V segment lost 7 bases and the J segment 2 bases; nucleotides outside the gene matches: 4. The CDR3 loop is CASNRDRATDTQYF. The CDR3 DNA reads as TGTGCCAGCAACCGGGACAGGGCCACAGATACGCAGTATTTT.

The rearrangement links TRBV12-3 or TRBV12-4 to TRBJ2-4, with a tentative D call TRBD2 (6 bases). Trimming removed 6 bases from V and 15 bases from J, with 21 bases in between. CDR3 length: 13 residues. CDR3 sequence reads: CASRDSLGGSRYF. The CDR3 DNA sequence: TGTGCCAGCAGAGACAGTCTAGGAGGGTCTCGGTACTTC.

This chain uses TRBV7-5 with TRBJ1-3; the table gives TRBD1 as D, unverified against the DNA. TRBV7-5 is a pseudogene segment. This CDR3 has 17 residues. The CDR3 sequence: CVRSSIIDRLSGNTIYF. The CDR3 region has the DNA TGTGTCAGAAGCTCCATCATCGACAGGCTCTCTGGAAACACCATATATTTT.

The V and J genes are TRBV7-2 and TRBJ2-1, with TRBD1 matching over 9 bases. The CDR3 is 15 residues long. Germline loops: CDR1 SGHTA, CDR2 FQGNSA. V shed 5 bases, J shed 5 bases, and the junction held 7 bases outside the gene matches. CDR3 nucleotides: TGTGCCAGCAGCGCTTACCGGGACAGGGACAATGAGCAGTTCTTC. It specifies CASSAYRDRDNEQFF.

V gene TRBV7-9 combines with J gene TRBJ1-6; D is ambiguous. Germline V lookup: CDR1 SEHNR, CDR2 FQNEAQ (reference sequence). V lost 5 bases and J lost 7, with 9 bases in between. The CDR3 loop spans 13 amino acids. CDR3 sequence reads: CASSIQENSPLHF. DNA for the CDR3: TGTGCCAGCAGCATTCAGGAGAATTCACCCCTCCACTTT.

The V gene is TRBV27, the J gene TRBJ2-7, with 8 bases aligning to TRBD1. V was clipped by 8 bases and J by 7 bases; unmatched bases: 10. Per germline, CDR1 MNHEY and CDR2 SMNVEV (reference sequence). This CDR3 contains 13 residues. Here the CDR3 DNA reads TGTGCCAGCGGACAGGGAATAGCGCAAGAGCAGTACTTC. Its protein product is CASGQGIAQEQYF.

Points on this clone: This may be a read error, as it is one base from a much larger clone. At the DNA level, this CDR3 is encoded by other sequences in the same sample as well. The chain recombines TRBV27 with TRBJ1-5; D gene uncertain. CDR3 length equals 17 residues. V was cut by 3 bases and J by 1 base, with 16 bases left in between. Per the germline V gene, CDR1 is MNHEY and CDR2 is SMNVEV (reference sequence). CDR3 sequence: CASSLRASPLSNQPQHF. The CDR3 bases are TGTGCCAGCAGTTTGAGGGCTTCCCCTTTGAGCAATCAGCCCCAGCATTTT.

J is TRBJ1-2 and V is TRBV30; D not certain. Per germline, CDR1 GTSNPN and CDR2 SVGIG (reference sequence). The CDR3 consists of 14 residues. V lost 2 bases and J lost 0, with 10 bases in between. CDR3 loop: CAWSRTVANYGYTF. The CDR3 DNA sequence: TGTGCCTGGAGTAGGACGGTAGCTAACTATGGCTACACCTTC.

The chain uses TRBV10-3 and TRBJ2-7, with TRBD2 matching over 7 bases. The CDR3 has 14 amino acids. CDR1 and CDR2 from the germline V gene are ENHRY and SYGVKD. Trimming took 10 bases from V and 4 from J; bases not matched to a gene: 13. As DNA, the CDR3 is TGTGCCACCGCCAGTGCTGGCGGGAGTTACGAGCAGTACTTC. Translated: CATASAGGSYEQYF.

This clone was counted a single time. The rearrangement uses TRBV28 and TRBJ1-1, with D possibly TRBD1 on 5 matching bases. The CDR3 spans 18 residues. Germline assignment: CDR1 MDHEN and CDR2 SYDVKM. The ends were cut back, 3 bases at V and 0 bases at J, with 20 bases in the middle. CDR3 residues: CASSFIFTRGSMNTEAFF. The CDR3 nucleotides read TGTGCCAGCAGTTTCATATTTACGAGGGGCTCCATGAACACTGAAGCTTTCTTT.

The chain recombines TRBV6-1 with TRBJ2-7; D call uncertain. This CDR3 region has 11 residues. Deletions cut 3 bases from V and 7 bases from J, with 7 bases between. Per germline, CDR1 MNHNS and CDR2 SASEGT. The chain's CDR3 is CASSELWEQYF. The CDR3 DNA is TGTGCCAGCAGTGAGCTATGGGAGCAGTACTTC.

This clone was seen a single time. This sample includes further DNA sequences coding for the same CDR3. This chain links TRBV7-8 with TRBJ1-5, with a possible D match to TRBD1 (5 bases). V lost 1 base to trimming and J lost 0 bases, with 7 bases between them. The length of the CDR3 is 15 residues. Germline V lookup: CDR1 SGHVS, CDR2 FQNEAQ. CDR3 nucleotides: TGTGCCAGCAGCTTAGTTGACAGTAGCAATCAGCCCCAGCATTTT. Amino acids: CASSLVDSSNQPQHF.

The rearrangement uses TRBV6-6 and TRBJ1-1; 7 bases line up with TRBD1. The V and J ends lost 5 bases and 1 base, in that order; junction bases with no gene match: 4. This CDR3 comprises 14 residues. Germline V CDR1 and CDR2: MNHNY, SVGAGI (reference sequence). The CDR3 spells CASSNRQGNTEAFF. CDR3 coding DNA: TGTGCCAGCAGTAACCGACAGGGGAACACTGAAGCTTTCTTT.

The chain is built from TRBV9 and TRBJ1-1; 10 bases agree with TRBD1. After removal of 0 bases from V and 9 bases from J, the junction contained 8 bases not matched to a gene. Germline loops: CDR1 SGDLS, CDR2 YYNGEE. The CDR3 length is 15 residues. The CDR3 is CASSVVAGTGEKAFF. The CDR3 DNA is TGTGCCAGCAGCGTAGTCGCCGGGACAGGGGAGAAAGCTTTCTTT.